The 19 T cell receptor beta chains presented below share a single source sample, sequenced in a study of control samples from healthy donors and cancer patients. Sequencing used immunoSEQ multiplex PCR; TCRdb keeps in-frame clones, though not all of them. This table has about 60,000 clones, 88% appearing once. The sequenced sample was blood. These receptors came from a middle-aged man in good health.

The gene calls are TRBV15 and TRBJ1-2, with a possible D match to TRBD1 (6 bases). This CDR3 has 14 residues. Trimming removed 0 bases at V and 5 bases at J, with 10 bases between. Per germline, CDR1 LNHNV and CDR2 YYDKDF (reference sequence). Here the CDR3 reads CATSRDAGDYGYTF. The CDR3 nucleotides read TGTGCCACCAGCAGAGATGCAGGGGATTATGGCTACACCTTC.

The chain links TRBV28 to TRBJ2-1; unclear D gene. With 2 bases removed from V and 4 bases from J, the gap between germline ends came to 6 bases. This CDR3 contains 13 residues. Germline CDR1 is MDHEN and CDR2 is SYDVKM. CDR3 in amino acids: CASSLALYNEQFF. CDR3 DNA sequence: TGTGCCAGCAGTTTAGCACTATACAATGAGCAGTTCTTC.

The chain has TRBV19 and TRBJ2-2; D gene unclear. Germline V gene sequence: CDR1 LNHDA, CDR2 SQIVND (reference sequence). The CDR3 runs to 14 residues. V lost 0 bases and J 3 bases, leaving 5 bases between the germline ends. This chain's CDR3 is CASSIEDHTGELFF. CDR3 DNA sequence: TGTGCCAGTAGTATAGAGGACCACACCGGGGAGCTGTTTTTT.

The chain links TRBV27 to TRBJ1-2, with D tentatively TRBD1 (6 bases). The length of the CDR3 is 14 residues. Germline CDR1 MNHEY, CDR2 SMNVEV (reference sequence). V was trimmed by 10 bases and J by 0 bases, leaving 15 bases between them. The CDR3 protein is CATRLQGSNYGYTF. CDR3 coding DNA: TGTGCCACCCGATTACAGGGCTCTAACTATGGCTACACCTTC.

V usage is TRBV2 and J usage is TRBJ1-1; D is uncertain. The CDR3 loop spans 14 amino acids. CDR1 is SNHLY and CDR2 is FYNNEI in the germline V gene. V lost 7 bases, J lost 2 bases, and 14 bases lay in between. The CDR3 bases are TGTGCCAGCACCCTAACGGGCAGAAACACTGAAGCTTTCTTT. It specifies CASTLTGRNTEAFF. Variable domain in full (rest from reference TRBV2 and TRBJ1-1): EPEVTQTPSHQVTQMGQEVILRCVPISNHLYFYWYRQILGQKVEFLVSFYNNEISEKSEIFDDQFSVERPDGSNFTLKIRSTKLEDSAMYFCASTLTGRNTEAFFGQGTRLTVV.

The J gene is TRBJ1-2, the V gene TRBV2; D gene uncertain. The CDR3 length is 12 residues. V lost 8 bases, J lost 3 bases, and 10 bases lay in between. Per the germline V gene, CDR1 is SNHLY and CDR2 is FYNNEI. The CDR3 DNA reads TGTGCCAGCCTGGCAGGACACTATGGCTACACCTTC. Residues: CASLAGHYGYTF.

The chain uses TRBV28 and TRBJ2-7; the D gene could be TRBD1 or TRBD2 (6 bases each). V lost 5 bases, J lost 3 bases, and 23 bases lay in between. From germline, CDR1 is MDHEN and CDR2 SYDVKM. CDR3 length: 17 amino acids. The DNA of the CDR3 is TGTGCCAGCAGTCTGGGGGGCCTCCAGACAGGATACTACGAGCAGTACTTC. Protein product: CASSLGGLQTGYYEQYF. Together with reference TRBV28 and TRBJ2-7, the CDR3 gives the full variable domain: DVKVTQSSRYLVKRTGEKVFLECVQDMDHENMFWYRQDPGLGLRLIYFSYDVKMKEKGDIPEGYSVSREKKERFSLILESASTNQTSMYLCASSLGGLQTGYYEQYFGPGTRLTVT.

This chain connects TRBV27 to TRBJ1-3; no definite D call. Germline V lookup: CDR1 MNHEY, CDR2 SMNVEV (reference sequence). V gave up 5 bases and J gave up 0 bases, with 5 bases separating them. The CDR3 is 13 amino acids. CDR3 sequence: CASSDLSGNTIYF. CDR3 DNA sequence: TGTGCCAGCAGTGATCTCTCTGGAAACACCATATATTTT.

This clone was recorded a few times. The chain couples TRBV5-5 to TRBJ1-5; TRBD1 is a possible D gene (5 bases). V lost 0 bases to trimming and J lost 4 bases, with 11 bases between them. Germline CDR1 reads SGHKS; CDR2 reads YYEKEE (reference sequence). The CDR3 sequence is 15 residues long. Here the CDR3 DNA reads TGTGCCAGCAGCTTGGCGGGGACCGAGAATCAGCCCCAGCATTTT. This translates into CASSLAGTENQPQHF.

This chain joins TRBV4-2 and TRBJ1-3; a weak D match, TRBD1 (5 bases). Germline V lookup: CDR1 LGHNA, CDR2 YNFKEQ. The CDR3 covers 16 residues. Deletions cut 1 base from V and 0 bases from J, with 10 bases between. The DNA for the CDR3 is TGTGCCAGCAGCCAAGGGTCGGGGGGCTCTGGAAACACCATATATTTT. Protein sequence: CASSQGSGGSGNTIYF.

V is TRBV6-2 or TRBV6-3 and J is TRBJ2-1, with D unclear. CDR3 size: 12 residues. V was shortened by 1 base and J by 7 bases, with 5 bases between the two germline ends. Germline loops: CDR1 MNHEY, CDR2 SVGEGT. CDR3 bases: TGTGCCAGCAGTTACTATACTAATGAGCAGTTCTTC. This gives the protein CASSYYTNEQFF.

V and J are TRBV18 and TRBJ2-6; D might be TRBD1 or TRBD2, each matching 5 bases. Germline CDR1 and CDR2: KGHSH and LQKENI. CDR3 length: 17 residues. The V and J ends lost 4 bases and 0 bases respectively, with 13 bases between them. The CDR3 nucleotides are TGTGCCAGCTCACGTGTAGGGACCTCCTCTGGGGCCAACGTCCTGACTTTC. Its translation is CASSRVGTSSGANVLTF. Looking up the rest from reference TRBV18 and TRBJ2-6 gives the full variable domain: NAGVMQNPRHLVRRRGQEARLRCSPMKGHSHVYWYRQLPEEGLKFMVYLQKENIIDESGMPKERFSAEFPKEGPSILRIQQVVRGDSAAYFCASSRVGTSSGANVLTFGAGSRLTVL.

Here the CDR3 reads CASSDGGSADTQYF. The CDR3 DNA reads as TGTGCCAGCAGTGACGGCGGGAGTGCAGATACGCAGTATTTT. The chain has TRBV6-4 and TRBJ2-3; 7 nucleotides agree with TRBD2. The V segment lost 2 bases and the J segment 4 bases; nucleotides outside the gene matches: 3. The CDR3 covers 14 residues. Germline V gene lookup returns CDR1 MRHNA and CDR2 SNTAGT.

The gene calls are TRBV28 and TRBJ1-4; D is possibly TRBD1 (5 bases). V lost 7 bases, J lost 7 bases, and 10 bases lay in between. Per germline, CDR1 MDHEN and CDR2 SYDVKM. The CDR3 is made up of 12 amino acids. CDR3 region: CASTRQSEKLFF. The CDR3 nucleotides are TGTGCCAGCACTCGACAGAGTGAAAAACTGTTTTTT.

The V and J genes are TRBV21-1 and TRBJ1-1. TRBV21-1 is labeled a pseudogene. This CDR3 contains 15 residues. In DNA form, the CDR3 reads TGTGCCAGCAGCAATGTGGGACGGCTGAACACTGAAGCTTTCTTT. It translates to CASSNVGRLNTEAFF.

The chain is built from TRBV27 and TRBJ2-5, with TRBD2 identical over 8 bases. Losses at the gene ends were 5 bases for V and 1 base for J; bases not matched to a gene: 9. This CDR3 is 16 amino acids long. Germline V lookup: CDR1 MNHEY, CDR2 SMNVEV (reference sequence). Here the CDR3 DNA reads TGTGCCAGCAGTCCCGGGACTAGTCGGAGCCAAGAGACCCAGTACTTC. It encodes CASSPGTSRSQETQYF.

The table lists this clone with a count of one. For the CDR3, the DNA is TGTGCCAGCAGTTGGACCTCTAGCGCATATACGCAGTATTTT. Translating gives CASSWTSSAYTQYF. The chain uses TRBV28 and TRBJ2-3; a possible D gene is TRBD2 (6 bases). This CDR3 region has 14 residues. Germline values: CDR1 MDHEN, CDR2 SYDVKM. V shed 4 bases and J shed 7 bases, with 15 bases lying between them.

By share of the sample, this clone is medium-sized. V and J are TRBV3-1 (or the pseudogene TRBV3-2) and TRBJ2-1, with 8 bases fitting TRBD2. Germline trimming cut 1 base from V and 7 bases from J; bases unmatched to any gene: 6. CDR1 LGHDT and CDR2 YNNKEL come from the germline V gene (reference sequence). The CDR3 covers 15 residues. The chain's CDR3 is CASSQAGRAGNEQFF. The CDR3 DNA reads TGTGCCAGCAGCCAAGCCGGGAGGGCAGGTAATGAGCAGTTCTTC.

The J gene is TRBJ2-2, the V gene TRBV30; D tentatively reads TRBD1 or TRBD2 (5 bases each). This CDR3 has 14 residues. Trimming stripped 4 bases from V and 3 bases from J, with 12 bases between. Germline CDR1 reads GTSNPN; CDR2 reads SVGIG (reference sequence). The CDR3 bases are TGTGCCTGGACCCCTAGCAGGGACACCGGGGAGCTGTTTTTT. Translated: CAWTPSRDTGELFF.